A single sample is the source of the 12 T cell receptor beta chains below, sequenced in a study of T cell responses to AZD1222 COVID-19 vaccine. Clones were read by immunoSEQ multiplex PCR, and TCRdb kept only the in-frame ones, dropping some. The sample carries roughly 140,000 clones, about 91% recorded once. The sequences come from peripheral blood, collected on day 0 of MenACWY control vaccination. The receptor set was obtained from an adult in good health.

With respect to this clone: Other DNA sequences in this sample translate to the same CDR3. The V and J genes are TRBV30 and TRBJ1-1, with 8 bases matching TRBD1. CDR1 is GTSNPN, CDR2 SVGIG, per germline (reference sequence). J was trimmed by 2 bases and V by 5 bases; bases with no gene match: 1. This CDR3 has 12 amino acids. The CDR3 spells CAWGTGNTEAFF. Here the CDR3 DNA reads TGTGCCTGGGGGACAGGTAACACTGAAGCTTTCTTT.

The CDR3 coding sequence is TGTGCCAGCAGCCAAACGTCTCAGGGTGAGACCCAGTACTTC. The encoded protein is CASSQTSQGETQYF. The chain recombines TRBV3-1 (or the pseudogene TRBV3-2) with TRBJ2-5, with D perhaps TRBD1 (5 bases). V lost 2 bases and J lost 5, with 12 bases in between. Germline loops: CDR1 LGHDT, CDR2 YNNKEL (reference sequence). The CDR3 consists of 14 residues.

V gene TRBV11-3 combines with J gene TRBJ2-7; 9 bases are shared with TRBD1. The CDR3 sequence is 15 residues long. The V gene end was trimmed by 2 bases and the J gene end by 2 bases; junction bases not matched to a gene: 4. Germline CDR1 is SGHNT and CDR2 is YENEEA. CDR3 nucleotides: TGTGCCAGCAGCTTACAGGACAGGGGACCCTACGAGCAGTACTTC. It is translated as CASSLQDRGPYEQYF.

The V and J genes are TRBV5-8 and TRBJ2-7, with 7 bases lining up with TRBD1. V was pared by 7 bases and J by 1 base, with 5 bases of the junction left unmatched. The CDR3 is 13 amino acids. Germline V gives CDR1 SGHTS, CDR2 YDEGEE. In DNA form, the CDR3 reads TGTGCCAGCTTTTTGACAGGGTCCTACGAGCAGTACTTC. It encodes CASFLTGSYEQYF.

This clone turned up a few times. The rearrangement links TRBV11-2 to TRBJ1-2, with 11 bases identical to TRBD1. CDR3 length: 15 residues. V was clipped by 6 bases and J by 5 bases; unmatched bases: 8. The V gene's germline CDR1 is SGHAT and CDR2 FQNNGV. The CDR3 region has the DNA TGTGCCAGCAGGCCTACAGGGACAGGGGGTTATGGCTACACCTTC. It encodes CASRPTGTGGYGYTF.

This clone was recorded only once. The genes are TRBV12-3 or TRBV12-4 and TRBJ1-2; D remains ambiguous. The CDR3 is 13 residues long. V lost 3 bases, J lost 2 bases, and 7 bases lay in between. The CDR3 DNA is TGTGCCAGCAGTTTCCCGTCAAACTATGGCTACACCTTC. As protein: CASSFPSNYGYTF.

This clone was recorded only once. The chain carries TRBV7-9 and TRBJ1-1, with D unresolved. Trimming removed 1 base at V and 4 bases at J, with 13 bases between. The CDR3 is 15 residues long. Germline assignment: CDR1 SEHNR and CDR2 FQNEAQ (reference sequence). The CDR3 DNA is TGTGCCAGCAGCTTAGAGAGGGAAGGTCGCACTGAAGCTTTCTTT. Translating it yields CASSLEREGRTEAFF. Together with reference TRBV7-9 and TRBJ1-1, the CDR3 gives the full variable domain: DTGVSQNPRHKITKRGQNVTFRCDPISEHNRLYWYRQTLGQGPEFLTYFQNEAQLEKSRLLSDRFSAERPKGSFSTLEIQRTEQGDSAMYLCASSLEREGRTEAFFGQGTRLTVV.

V usage is TRBV4-3 and J usage is TRBJ1-2, with 9 nucleotides matching TRBD1. The CDR3 covers 14 residues. V dropped 3 bases and J dropped 6; count of bases not matched to a gene: 5. The germline V gene has CDR1 LGHNA and CDR2 YSLEER. CDR3 protein: CASSQRTGVNGYTF. The CDR3 coding sequence is TGCGCCAGCAGCCAGAGGACAGGGGTGAATGGCTACACCTTC.

V is TRBV5-5 and J is TRBJ1-6; D is unresolved. V lost 2 bases to trimming and J lost 8 bases, with 8 bases between them. Germline CDR1 is SGHKS and CDR2 is YYEKEE (reference sequence). This CDR3 has 13 residues. The CDR3 DNA follows: TGTGCCAGCAGCTTCGGGTGGGATTCACCCCTCCACTTT. Translated: CASSFGWDSPLHF.

The gene calls are TRBV20-1 and TRBJ2-7; 10 bases agree with TRBD2. CDR1 is DFQATT, CDR2 SNEGSKA, per germline (reference sequence). The length of the CDR3 is 14 residues. Trimming cost V 3 bases and J 4 bases; bases outside gene matches: 6. CDR3 protein: CSASVAGGRYEQYF. CDR3 DNA sequence: TGCAGTGCTAGTGTAGCGGGGGGAAGATACGAGCAGTACTTC.

This clone was counted a single time. The chain recombines TRBV7-9 with TRBJ1-2; tentatively, D is TRBD1 (6 bases). The ends were cut back, 1 base at V and 6 bases at J, with 12 bases in the middle. The CDR3 length is 14 residues. Per the germline V gene, CDR1 is SEHNR and CDR2 is FQNEAQ (reference sequence). CDR3 region: CASSLEDSGDGYTF. DNA for the CDR3: TGTGCCAGCAGCTTAGAGGACTCAGGGGATGGCTACACCTTC.

V and J are TRBV7-2 and TRBJ1-5, with D perhaps matching TRBD1 (6 bases). In germline, CDR1 is SGHTA, CDR2 FQGNSA. The V end was cut by 5 bases, the J end by 5 bases, with 16 bases between. The CDR3 is 15 residues long. CDR3 coding DNA: TGTGCCAGCAGCCCACAGGGTAATAGGGATCAGCCCCAGCATTTT. Its protein product is CASSPQGNRDQPQHF.